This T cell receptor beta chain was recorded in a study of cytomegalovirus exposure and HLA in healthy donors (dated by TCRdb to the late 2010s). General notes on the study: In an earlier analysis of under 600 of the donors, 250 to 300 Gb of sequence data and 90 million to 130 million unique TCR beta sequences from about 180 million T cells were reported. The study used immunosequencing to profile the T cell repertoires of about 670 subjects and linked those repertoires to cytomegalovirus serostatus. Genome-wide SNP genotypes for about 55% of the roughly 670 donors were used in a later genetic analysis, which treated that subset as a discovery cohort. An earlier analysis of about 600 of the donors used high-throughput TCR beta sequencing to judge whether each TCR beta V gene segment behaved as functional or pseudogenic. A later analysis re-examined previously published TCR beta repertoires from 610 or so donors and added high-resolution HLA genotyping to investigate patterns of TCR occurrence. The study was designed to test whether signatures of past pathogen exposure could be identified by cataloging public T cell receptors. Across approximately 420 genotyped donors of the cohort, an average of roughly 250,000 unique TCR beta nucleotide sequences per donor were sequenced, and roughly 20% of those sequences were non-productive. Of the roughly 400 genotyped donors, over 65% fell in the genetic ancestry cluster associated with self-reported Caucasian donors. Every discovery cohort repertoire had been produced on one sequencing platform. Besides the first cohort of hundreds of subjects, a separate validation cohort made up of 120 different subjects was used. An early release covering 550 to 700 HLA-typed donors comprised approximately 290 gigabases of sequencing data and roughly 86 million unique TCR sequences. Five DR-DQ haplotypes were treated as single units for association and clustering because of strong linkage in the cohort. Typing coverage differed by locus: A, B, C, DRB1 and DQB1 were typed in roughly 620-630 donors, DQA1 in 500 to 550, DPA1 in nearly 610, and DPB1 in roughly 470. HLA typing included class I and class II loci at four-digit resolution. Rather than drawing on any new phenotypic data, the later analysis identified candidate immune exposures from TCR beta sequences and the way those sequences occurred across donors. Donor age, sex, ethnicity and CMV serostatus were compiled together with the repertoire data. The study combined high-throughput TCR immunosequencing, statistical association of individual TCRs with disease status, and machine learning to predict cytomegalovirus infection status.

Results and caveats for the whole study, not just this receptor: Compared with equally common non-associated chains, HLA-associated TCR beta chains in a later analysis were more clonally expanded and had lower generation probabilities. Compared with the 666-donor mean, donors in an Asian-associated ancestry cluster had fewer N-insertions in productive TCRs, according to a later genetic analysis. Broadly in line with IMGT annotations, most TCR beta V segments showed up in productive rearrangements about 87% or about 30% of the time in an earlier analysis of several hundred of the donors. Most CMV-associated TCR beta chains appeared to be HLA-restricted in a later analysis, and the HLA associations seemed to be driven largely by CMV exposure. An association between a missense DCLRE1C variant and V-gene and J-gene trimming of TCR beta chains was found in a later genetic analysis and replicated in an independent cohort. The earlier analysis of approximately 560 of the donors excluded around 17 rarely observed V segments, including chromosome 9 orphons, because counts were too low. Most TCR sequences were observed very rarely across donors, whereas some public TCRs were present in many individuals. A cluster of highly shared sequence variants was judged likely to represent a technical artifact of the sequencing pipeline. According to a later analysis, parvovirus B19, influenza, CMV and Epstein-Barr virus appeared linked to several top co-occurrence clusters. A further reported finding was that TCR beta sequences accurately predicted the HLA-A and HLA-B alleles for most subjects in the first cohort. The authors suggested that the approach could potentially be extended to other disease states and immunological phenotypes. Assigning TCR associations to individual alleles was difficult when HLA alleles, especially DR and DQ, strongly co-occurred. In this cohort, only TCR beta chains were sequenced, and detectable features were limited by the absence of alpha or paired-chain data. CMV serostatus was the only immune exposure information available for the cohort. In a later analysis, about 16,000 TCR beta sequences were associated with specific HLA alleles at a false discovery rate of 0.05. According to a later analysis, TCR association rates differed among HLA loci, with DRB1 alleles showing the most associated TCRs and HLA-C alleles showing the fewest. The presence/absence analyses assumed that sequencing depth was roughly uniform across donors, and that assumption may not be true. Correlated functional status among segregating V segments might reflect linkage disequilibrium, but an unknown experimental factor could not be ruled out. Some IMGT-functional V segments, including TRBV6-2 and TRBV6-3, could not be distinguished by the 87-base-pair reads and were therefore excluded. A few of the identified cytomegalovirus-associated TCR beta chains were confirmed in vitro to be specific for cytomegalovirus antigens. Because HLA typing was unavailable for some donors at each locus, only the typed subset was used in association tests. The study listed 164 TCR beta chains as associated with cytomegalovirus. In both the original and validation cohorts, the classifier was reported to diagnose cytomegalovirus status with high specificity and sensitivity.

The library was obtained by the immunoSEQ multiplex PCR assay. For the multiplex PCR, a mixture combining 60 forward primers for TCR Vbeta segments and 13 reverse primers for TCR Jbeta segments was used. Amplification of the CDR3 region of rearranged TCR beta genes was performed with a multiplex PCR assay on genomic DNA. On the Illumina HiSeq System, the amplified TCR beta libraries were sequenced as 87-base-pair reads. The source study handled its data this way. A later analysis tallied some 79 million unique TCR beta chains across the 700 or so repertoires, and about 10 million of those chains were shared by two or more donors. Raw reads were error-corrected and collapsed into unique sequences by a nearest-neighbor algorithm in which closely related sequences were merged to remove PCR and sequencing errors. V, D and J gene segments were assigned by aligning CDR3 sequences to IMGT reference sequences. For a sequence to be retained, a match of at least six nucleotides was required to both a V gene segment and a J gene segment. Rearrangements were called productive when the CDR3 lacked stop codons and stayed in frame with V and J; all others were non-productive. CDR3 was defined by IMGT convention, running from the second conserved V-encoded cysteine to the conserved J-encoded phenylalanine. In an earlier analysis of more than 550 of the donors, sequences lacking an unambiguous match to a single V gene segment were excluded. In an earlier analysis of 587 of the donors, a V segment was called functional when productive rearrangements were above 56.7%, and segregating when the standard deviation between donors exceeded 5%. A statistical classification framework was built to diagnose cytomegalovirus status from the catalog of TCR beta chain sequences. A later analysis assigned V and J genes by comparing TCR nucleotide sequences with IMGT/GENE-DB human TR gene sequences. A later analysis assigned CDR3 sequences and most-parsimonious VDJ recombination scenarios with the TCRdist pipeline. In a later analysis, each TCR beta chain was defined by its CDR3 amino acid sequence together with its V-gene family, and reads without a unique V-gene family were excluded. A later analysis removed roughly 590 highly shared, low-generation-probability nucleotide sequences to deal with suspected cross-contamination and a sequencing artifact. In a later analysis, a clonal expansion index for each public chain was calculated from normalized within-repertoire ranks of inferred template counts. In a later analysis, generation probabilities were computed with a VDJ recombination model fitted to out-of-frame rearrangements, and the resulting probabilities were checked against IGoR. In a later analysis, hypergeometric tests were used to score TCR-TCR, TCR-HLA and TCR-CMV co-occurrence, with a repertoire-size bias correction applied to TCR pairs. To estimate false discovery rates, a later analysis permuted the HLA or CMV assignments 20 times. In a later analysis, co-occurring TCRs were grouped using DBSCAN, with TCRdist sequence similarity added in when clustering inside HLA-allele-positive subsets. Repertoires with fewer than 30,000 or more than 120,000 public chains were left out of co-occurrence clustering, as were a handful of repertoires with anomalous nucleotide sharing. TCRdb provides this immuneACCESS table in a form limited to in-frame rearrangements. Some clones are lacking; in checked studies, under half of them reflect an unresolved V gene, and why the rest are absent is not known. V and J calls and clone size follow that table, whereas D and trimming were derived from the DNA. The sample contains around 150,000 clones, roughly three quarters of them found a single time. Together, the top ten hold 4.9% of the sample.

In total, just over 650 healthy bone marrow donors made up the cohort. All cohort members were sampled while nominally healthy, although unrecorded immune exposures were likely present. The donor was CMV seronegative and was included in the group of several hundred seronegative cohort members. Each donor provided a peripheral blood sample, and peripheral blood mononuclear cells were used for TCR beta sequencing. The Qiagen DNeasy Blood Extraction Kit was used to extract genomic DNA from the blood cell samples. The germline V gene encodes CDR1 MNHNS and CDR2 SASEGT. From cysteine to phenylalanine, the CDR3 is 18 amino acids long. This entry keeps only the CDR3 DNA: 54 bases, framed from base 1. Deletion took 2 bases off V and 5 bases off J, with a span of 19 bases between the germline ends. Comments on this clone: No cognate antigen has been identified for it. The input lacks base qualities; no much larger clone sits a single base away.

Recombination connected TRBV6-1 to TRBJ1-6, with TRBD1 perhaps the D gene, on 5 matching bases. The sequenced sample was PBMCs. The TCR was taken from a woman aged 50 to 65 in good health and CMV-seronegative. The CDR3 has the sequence CASSEIPGGGRNNSPLHF. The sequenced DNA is TGTGCCAGCAGTGAAATCCCCGGGGGGGGACGGAATAATTCACCCCTCCACTTT.